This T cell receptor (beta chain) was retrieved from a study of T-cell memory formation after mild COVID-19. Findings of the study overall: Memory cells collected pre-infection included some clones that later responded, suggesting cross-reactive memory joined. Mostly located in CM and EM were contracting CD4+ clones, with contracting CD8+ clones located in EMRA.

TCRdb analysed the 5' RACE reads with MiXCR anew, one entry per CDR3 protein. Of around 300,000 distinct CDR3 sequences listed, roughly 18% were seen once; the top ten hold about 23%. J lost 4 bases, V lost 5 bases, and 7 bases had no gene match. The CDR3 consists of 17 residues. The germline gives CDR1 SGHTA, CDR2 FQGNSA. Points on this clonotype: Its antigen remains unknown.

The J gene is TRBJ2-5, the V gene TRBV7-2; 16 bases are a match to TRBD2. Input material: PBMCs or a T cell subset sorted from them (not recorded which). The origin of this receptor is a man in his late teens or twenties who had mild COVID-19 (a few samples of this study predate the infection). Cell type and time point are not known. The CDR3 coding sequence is TGTGCCAGCAGCAGACTGGGACTAGCGGGGGGGCGAGAGACCCAGTACTTC. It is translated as CASSRLGLAGGRETQYF. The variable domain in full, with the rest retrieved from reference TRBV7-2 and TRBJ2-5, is GAGVSQSPSNKVTEKGKDVELRCDPISGHTALYWYRQSLGQGLEFLIYFQGNSAPDKSGLPSDRFSAERTGGSVSTLTIQRTQQEDSAVYLCASSRLGLAGGRETQYFGPGTRLLVL.